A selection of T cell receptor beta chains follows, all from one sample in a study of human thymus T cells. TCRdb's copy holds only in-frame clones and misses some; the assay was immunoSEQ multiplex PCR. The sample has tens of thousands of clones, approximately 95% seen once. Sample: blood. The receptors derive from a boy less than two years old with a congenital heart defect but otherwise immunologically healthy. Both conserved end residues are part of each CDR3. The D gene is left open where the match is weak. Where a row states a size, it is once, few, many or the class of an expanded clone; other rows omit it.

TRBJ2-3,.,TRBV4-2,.,TGTGCCAGCAGCCAAGTTGGGGACACAGATACGCAGTATTTT,CASSQVGDTDTQYF
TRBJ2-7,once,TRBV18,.,TGTGCCAGCTCACCGGAGTCGCAGGTCGAGCAGTACTTC,CASSPESQVEQYF
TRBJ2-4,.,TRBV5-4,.,TGTGCCAGCAGCTTCTCCTCTGGCCCAAACATTCAGTACTTC,CASSFSSGPNIQYF
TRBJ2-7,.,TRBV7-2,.,TGTGCCAGCAGCTTTAGGGAGGTCTACGAGCAGTACTTC,CASSFREVYEQYF
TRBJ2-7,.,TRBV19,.,TGTGCCAGTAGGCTACAGGGATCCTCCTACGAGCAGTACTTC,CASRLQGSSYEQYF
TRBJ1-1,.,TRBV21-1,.,TGTGCCAGCAGCACTTACCTCGGGACAGGGACAAGGGCGCAAGACACTGAAGCTTTCTTT,CASSTYLGTGTRAQDTEAFF
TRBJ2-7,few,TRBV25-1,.,TGTGCCAGCAGTTCCGGGCCCACGCAGTACTTC,CASSSGPTQYF
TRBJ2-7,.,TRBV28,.,TGTGCCAGCAGGAGGGGCACCCCCTACGAGCAGTACTTC,CASRRGTPYEQYF
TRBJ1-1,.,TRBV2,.,TGTGCCAGCCCGGTCCCCAGGAACACTGAAGCTTTCTTT,CASPVPRNTEAFF
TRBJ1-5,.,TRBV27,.,TGTGCCAGCAGCATTATATTCGCAGTAAATCAGCCCCAGCATTTT,CASSIIFAVNQPQHF
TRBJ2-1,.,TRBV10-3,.,TGTGCCATCAGTGTAGACTACAACTCCTACAATGAGCAGTTCTTC,CAISVDYNSYNEQFF
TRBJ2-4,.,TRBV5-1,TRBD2,TGCGCCAGCAGCTTGGTGGTAGCGGGGGACCTAGCCAAAAACATTCAGTACTTC,CASSLVVAGDLAKNIQYF
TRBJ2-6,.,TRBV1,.,TGCACCAGCATTAAGGGGGGGCTCCTCTCTGGGGCCAACGTCCTGACTTTC,CTSIKGGLLSGANVLTF
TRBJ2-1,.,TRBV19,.,TGTGCCAGTAGTATAAAGGGGAGGTCCTACAATGAGCAGTTCTTC,CASSIKGRSYNEQFF
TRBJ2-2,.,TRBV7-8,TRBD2,TGTGCCAGCAGCGTTACTAGCGGGAGGACCGGGGAGCTGTTTTTT,CASSVTSGRTGELFF
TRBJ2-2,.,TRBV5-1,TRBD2,TGCGCCAGCAGCTTGACTAGCGGGGGGAACACCGGGGAGCTGTTTTTT,CASSLTSGGNTGELFF
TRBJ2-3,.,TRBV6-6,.,TGTGCCAGCAGTTACTCAGGCGGGTACACAGATACGCAGTATTTT,CASSYSGGYTDTQYF
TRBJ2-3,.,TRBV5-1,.,TGCGCCAGCAGCTTAATCCTTAGCACAGATACGCAGTATTTT,CASSLILSTDTQYF
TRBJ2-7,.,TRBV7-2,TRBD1,TGTGCCAGCAGCGCCAGACAGGGGACCGAGCAGTACTTC,CASSARQGTEQYF
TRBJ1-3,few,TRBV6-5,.,TGTGCCAGCCAGGACAGCTCTGGAAACACCATATATTTT,CASQDSSGNTIYF
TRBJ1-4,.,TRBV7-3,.,TGTGCCAGCAGCTTAACGTGGACAACTAATGAAAAACTGTTTTTT,CASSLTWTTNEKLFF
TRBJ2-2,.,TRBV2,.,TGTGCCAGCAGTGAAGCGGCCCACACCGGGGAGCTGTTTTTT,CASSEAAHTGELFF
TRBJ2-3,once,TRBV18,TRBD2,TGTGCCAGCTCACCACCGACTAGCGGGGGGGGGCCCACAGATACGCAGTATTTT,CASSPPTSGGGPTDTQYF
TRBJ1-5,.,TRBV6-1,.,TGTGCCAGCAGTGAAAGCCACCAGGGACAGCCCCAGCATTTT,CASSESHQGQPQHF
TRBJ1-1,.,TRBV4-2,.,TGTGCCAGCAGCCAAGGGGGGCCTTTGAACACTGAAGCTTTCTTT,CASSQGGPLNTEAFF
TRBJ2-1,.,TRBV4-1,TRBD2,TGCGCCAGCAGCCAAGCGGGGGGGGTAAATGAGCAGTTCTTC,CASSQAGGVNEQFF
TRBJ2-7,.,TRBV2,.,TGTGCCAGCAGTGAAACGAAAAACTACGAGCAGTACTTC,CASSETKNYEQYF
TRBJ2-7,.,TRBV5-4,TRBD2,TGTGCCAGCAGCTTGGCGGCGGGGACTAGCGAGCAGTACTTC,CASSLAAGTSEQYF
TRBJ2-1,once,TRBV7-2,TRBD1,TGTGCCAGCAGCCGCGACGGGACAGGGGTGGATGAGCAGTTCTTC,CASSRDGTGVDEQFF
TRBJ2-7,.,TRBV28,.,TGTGCCAGCAGTTTTGGCCAAGCCTACGAGCAGTACTTC,CASSFGQAYEQYF
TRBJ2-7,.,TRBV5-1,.,TGCGCCAGCAGCTTGGGAAGGGATAGCTACGAGCAGTACTTC,CASSLGRDSYEQYF
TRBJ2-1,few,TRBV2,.,TGTGCCAGCAGGATAAGGGATGAGCAGTTCTTC,CASRIRDEQFF
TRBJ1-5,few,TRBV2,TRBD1,TGTGCCAGCAGTATGCAGGGGGATGGCAATCAGCCCCAGCATTTT,CASSMQGDGNQPQHF
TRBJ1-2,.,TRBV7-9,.,TGTGCCAGCAGCTCGGGGGATGGCTACACCTTC,CASSSGDGYTF
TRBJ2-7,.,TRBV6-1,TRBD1,TGTGCCAGCAGTGATTGGGGGACAGGGGCTGTCGAGCAGTACTTC,CASSDWGTGAVEQYF
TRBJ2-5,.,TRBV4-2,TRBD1,TGTGCCAGCAGCCCACCCGGGACAGGGAGCGAGACCCAGTACTTC,CASSPPGTGSETQYF
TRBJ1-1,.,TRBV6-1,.,TGTGCCAGCAGTGAACAGGGCACTGAAGCTTTCTTT,CASSEQGTEAFF
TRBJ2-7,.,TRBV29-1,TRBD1,TGCAGCGTTGCAGGGGGCGCGGACGAGCAGTACTTC,CSVAGGADEQYF
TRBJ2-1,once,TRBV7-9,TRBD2,TGTGCCAGCAGCTTTTTTCTGAGCGGGAGGGCCGCGGGGTGGGATGAGCAGTTCTTC,CASSFFLSGRAAGWDEQFF
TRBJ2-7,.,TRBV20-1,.,TGCAGTGCTAGAGAGGACGAGCAGTACTTC,CSAREDEQYF
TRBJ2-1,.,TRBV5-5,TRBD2,TGTGCCAGCAGCTTGGAGCTAGCGGGGTCCTACAATGAGCAGTTCTTC,CASSLELAGSYNEQFF
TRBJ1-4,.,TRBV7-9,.,TGTGCCAGCAGCTTAGTGAGACATTCCAAGAATGAAAAACTGTTTTTT,CASSLVRHSKNEKLFF
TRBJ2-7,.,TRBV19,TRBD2,TGTGCCAGTAGCTTAGGACTAGCGGGAGTATCCTACGAGCAGTACTTC,CASSLGLAGVSYEQYF
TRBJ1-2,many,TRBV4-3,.,TGCGCCAGCAGCCAAGATTTGGAGGGGATCTATGGCTACACCTTC,CASSQDLEGIYGYTF
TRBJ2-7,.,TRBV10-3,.,TGTGCCATCAGTGGGTCCAGGGGAGAGGACTACGAGCAGTACTTC,CAISGSRGEDYEQYF
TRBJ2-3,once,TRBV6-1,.,TGTGCCAGCTCAACTAGGTACACAGATACGCAGTATTTT,CASSTRYTDTQYF
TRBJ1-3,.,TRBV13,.,TGTGCCAGCAGCCTCCGAAACACCATATATTTT,CASSLRNTIYF
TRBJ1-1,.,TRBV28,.,TGTGCCAGCAGTTCGACAGCGAACACTGAAGCTTTCTTT,CASSSTANTEAFF
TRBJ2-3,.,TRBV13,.,TGTGCCAGCAGCTCCGGGCTCTACCGATATAGCACAGATACGCAGTATTTT,CASSSGLYRYSTDTQYF
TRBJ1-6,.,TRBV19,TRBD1,TGTGCCAGTAGTCCCGGGGACAGTAAGAATTCACCCCTCCACTTT,CASSPGDSKNSPLHF
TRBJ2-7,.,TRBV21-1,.,TGCGCCAGCAGCCAAGAGACAGGGAAGGCCTACGAGCAGTACTTC,CASSQETGKAYEQYF
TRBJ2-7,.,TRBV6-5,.,TGTGCCAGCAGTTACCGCGGGACAAACTACGAGCAGTACTTC,CASSYRGTNYEQYF
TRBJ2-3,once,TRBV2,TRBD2,TGTGCCAGCAGATCTAGCGGGGGGAACACAGATACGCAGTATTTT,CASRSSGGNTDTQYF
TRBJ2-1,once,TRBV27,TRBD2,TGTGCCAGCAGTTGGGGGGGGGCCTACAATGAGCAGTTCTTC,CASSWGGAYNEQFF
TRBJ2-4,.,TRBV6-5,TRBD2,TGTGCCAGCAGTTACAAGGCTAGCGGGGGGGAAGACATTCAGTACTTC,CASSYKASGGEDIQYF
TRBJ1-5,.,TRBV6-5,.,TGTGCCAGCAGTTACCAATGGGATCAGCCCCAGCATTTT,CASSYQWDQPQHF
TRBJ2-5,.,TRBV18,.,TGTGCCAGCTCATGGACAGACCAAGAGACCCAGTACTTC,CASSWTDQETQYF
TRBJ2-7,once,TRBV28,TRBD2,TGTGCCAGCAGTTTACTAGCGGGGGGGTACGAGCAGTACTTC,CASSLLAGGYEQYF
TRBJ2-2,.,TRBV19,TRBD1,TGTGCCACAGGGGGCGGGGAGCTGTTTTTT,CATGGGELFF